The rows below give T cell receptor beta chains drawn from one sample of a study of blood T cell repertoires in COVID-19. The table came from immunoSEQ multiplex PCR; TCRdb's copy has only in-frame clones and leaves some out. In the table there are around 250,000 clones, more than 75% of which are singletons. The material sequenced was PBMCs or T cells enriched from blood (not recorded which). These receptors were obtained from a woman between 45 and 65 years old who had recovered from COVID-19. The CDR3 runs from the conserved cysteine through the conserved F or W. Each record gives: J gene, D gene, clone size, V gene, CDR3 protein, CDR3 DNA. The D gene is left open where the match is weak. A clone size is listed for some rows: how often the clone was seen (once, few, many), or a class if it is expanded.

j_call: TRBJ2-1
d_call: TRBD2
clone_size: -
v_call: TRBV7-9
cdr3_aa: CASSSLAGSYNEQFF
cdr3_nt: TGTGCCAGCAGCTCACTAGCGGGCTCCTACAATGAGCAGTTCTTC

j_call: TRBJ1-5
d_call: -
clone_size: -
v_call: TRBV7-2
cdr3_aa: CASSFQGRGNQPQHF
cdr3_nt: TGTGCCAGCAGCTTCCAGGGGAGGGGCAATCAGCCCCAGCATTTT

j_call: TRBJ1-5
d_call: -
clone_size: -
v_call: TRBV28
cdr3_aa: CASSFGGNVGNQPQHF
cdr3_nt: TGTGCCAGCAGTTTCGGGGGGAATGTTGGCAATCAGCCCCAGCATTTT

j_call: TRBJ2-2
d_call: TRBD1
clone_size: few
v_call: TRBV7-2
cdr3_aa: CASSGAGTAANTGELFF
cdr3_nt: TGTGCCAGCAGCGGCGCCGGGACAGCCGCGAACACCGGGGAGCTGTTTTTT

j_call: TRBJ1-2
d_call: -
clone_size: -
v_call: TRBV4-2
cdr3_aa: CASSQVSGDGYTF
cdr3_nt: TGTGCCAGCAGCCAAGTATCAGGGGATGGCTACACCTTC

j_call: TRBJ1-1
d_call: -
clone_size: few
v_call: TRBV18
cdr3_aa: CASSLSEGLRGTEAFF
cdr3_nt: TGTGCCAGCTCACTATCTGAGGGACTGCGTGGCACTGAAGCTTTCTTT

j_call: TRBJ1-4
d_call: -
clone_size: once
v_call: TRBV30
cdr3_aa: CAWSVDRWLNEKLFF
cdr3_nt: TGTGCCTGGAGTGTCGACAGATGGCTCAATGAAAAACTGTTTTTT

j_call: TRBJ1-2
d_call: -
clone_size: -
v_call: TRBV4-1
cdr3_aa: CASSPTSILDGRFGYTF
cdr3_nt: TGCGCCAGCAGCCCTACCTCCATACTTGACGGGAGGTTTGGCTACACCTTC

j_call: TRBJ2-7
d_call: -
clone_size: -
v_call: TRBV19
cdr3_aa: CASRNSPAGATYEQYF
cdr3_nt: TGTGCCAGTAGAAACTCCCCGGCAGGGGCTACCTACGAGCAGTACTTC

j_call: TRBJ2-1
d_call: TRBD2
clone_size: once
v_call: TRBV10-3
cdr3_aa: CASRRLAGGGYNEQFF
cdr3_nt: TGTGCCTCGCGCCGGCTAGCGGGAGGAGGTTACAATGAGCAGTTCTTC

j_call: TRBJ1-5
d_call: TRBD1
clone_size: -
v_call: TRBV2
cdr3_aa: CASSLDRANNQPQHF
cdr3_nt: TGTGCCAGCAGCCTTGACAGGGCAAACAATCAGCCCCAGCATTTT

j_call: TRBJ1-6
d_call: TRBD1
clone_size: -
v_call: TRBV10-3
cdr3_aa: CAISEGRGYESPLHF
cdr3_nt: TGTGCCATCAGTGAAGGCAGGGGGTATGAGTCACCCCTCCACTTT

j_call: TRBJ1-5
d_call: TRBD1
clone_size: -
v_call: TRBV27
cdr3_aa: CASSPNRGSPQHF
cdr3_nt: TGTGCCAGCAGTCCCAACAGGGGGTCGCCCCAGCATTTT

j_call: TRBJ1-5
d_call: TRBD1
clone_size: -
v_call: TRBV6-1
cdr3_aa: CASSELGGYQPQHF
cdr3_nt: TGTGCCAGCAGTGAATTAGGGGGCTATCAGCCCCAGCATTTT

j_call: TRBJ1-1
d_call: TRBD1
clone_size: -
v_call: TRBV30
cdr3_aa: CAWRRTGTGVTEAFF
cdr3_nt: TGTGCCTGGAGGCGAACCGGGACAGGGGTGACTGAAGCTTTCTTT

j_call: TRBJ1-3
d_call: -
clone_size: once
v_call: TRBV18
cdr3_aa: CASSPSFGNTIYF
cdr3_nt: TGTGCCAGCTCACCTAGCTTTGGAAACACCATATATTTT

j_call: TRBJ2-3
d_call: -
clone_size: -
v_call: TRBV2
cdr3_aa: CASTPVSTDTQYF
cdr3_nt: TGTGCCAGCACCCCGGTTAGCACAGATACGCAGTATTTT

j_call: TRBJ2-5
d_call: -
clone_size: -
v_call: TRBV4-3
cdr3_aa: CASSHSGETQYF
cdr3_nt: TGCGCCAGCAGCCATTCCGGGGAGACCCAGTACTTC

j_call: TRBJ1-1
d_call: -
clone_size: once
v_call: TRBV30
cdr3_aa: CAWRPDTEAFF
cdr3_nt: TGTGCCTGGAGACCAGACACTGAAGCTTTCTTT

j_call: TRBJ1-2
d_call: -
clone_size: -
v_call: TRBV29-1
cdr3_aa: CSAAKSGSVDGYTF
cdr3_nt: TGCAGCGCCGCTAAATCAGGGTCGGTCGATGGCTACACCTTC

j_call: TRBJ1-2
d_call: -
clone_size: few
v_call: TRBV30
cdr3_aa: CAWSRRVEGYGYTF
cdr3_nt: TGTGCCTGGAGTAGGCGGGTGGAGGGCTATGGCTACACCTTC

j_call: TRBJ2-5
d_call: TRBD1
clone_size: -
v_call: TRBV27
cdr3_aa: CASRRRTGQETQYF
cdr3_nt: TGTGCCAGCAGAAGGAGGACAGGCCAAGAGACCCAGTACTTC

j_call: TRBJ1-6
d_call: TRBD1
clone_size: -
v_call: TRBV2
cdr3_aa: CASSEASGGNSPLHF
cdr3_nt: TGTGCCAGCAGTGAAGCGTCAGGGGGGAATTCACCCCTCCACTTT

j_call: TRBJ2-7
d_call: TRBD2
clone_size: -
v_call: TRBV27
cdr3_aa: CASSLGSLGLAGRYEQYF
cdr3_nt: TGTGCCAGCAGTTTAGGGTCCCTAGGACTAGCTGGACGATACGAGCAGTACTTC

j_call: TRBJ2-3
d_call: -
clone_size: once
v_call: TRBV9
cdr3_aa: CASSVASDSTDTQYF
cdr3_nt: TGTGCCAGCAGCGTAGCTAGCGACAGCACAGATACGCAGTATTTT

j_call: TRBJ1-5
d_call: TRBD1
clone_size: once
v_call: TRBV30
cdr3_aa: CAWSTQTGTGWLGSNQPQHF
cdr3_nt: TGTGCCTGGAGTACGCAAACCGGGACAGGGTGGTTGGGAAGCAATCAGCCCCAGCATTTT

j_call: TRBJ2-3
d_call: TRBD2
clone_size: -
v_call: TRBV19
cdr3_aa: CASSTGIAGSRSDTQYF
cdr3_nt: TGTGCCAGTAGTACGGGAATAGCGGGCTCCAGGTCAGATACGCAGTATTTT

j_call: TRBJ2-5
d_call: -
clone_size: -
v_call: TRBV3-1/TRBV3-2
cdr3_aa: CATGQETQYF
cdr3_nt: TGTGCCACCGGCCAAGAGACCCAGTACTTC

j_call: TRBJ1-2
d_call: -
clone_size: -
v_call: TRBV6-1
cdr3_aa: CASSEVELDGGYTF
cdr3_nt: TGTGCCAGCAGTGAAGTGGAGCTAGACGGTGGCTACACCTTC

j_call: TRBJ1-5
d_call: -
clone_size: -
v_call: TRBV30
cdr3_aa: CAWSVSRTENQPQHF
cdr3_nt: TGTGCCTGGAGTGTATCGAGGACAGAGAATCAGCCCCAGCATTTT

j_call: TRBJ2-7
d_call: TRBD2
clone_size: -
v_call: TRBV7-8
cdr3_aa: CASSPGTSGRRPHEQYF
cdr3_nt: TGTGCCAGCAGCCCAGGGACTAGCGGGAGACGACCTCACGAGCAGTACTTC

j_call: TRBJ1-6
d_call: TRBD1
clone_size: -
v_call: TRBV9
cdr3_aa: CASSVRGTGDSPLHF
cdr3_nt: TGTGCCAGCAGCGTCAGAGGGACAGGGGACTCACCCCTCCACTTT

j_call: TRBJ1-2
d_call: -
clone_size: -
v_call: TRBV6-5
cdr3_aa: CASSRQGNYGYTF
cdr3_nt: TGTGCCAGCAGCCGCCAGGGTAACTATGGCTACACCTTC

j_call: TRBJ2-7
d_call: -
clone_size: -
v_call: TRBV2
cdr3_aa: CASRKAGGWYEQYF
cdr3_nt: TGTGCCAGCAGAAAAGCGGGTGGCTGGTACGAGCAGTACTTC

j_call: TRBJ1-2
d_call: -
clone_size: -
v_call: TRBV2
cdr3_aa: CASRSWGRLGRGYTF
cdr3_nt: TGTGCCAGCAGGAGCTGGGGGCGGTTGGGACGTGGCTACACCTTC

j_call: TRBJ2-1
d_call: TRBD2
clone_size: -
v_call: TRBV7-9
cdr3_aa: CASSSFSGLYNEQFF
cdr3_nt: TGTGCCAGCAGCAGCTTTAGCGGGCTGTACAATGAGCAGTTCTTC

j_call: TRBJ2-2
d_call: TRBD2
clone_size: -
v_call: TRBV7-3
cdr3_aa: CASSPVSGRATGELFF
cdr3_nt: TGTGCCAGCAGCCCAGTTAGCGGGAGGGCCACCGGGGAGCTGTTTTTT

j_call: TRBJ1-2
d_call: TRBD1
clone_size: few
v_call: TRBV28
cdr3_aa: CASTKDPGQEYRYTF
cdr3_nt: TGTGCCAGCACTAAAGATCCGGGACAGGAATATCGCTACACCTTC

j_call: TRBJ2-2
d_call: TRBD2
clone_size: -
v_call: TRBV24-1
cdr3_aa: CATSECCWTSGPQAQLAGELFF
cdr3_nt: TGTGCCACCAGTGAATGTTGTTGGACTAGCGGGCCACAAGCCCAATTGGCGGGGGAGCTGTTTTTT

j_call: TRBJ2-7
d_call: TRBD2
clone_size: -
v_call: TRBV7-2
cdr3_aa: CASSRTSGPYEQYF
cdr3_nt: TGTGCCAGCAGCCGGACTAGCGGACCCTACGAGCAGTACTTC

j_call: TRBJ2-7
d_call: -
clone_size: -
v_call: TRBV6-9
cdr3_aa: CASSYLGGPAYEQYF
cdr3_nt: TGTGCCAGCAGTTATTTAGGGGGACCTGCCTACGAGCAGTACTTC

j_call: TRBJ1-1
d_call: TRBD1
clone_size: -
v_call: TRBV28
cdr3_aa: CASSSHTGGPAEAFF
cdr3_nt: TGTGCCAGCAGTTCTCATACAGGGGGCCCGGCTGAAGCTTTCTTT

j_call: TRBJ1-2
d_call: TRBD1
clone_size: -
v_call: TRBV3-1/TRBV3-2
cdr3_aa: CASSQGGSRQGGNYGYTF
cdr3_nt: TGTGCCAGCAGCCAAGGGGGCTCTAGACAGGGGGGAAACTATGGCTACACCTTC

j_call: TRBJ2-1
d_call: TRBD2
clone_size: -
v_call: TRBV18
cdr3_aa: CASSPQAGGSSYNEQFF
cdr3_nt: TGTGCCAGCTCACCACAGGCAGGCGGGAGCTCCTACAATGAGCAGTTCTTC

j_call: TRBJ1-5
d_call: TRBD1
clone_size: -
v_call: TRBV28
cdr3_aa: CASTSGQGGSRSNQPQHF
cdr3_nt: TGTGCCAGCACCTCCGGACAGGGGGGATCGAGGAGCAATCAGCCCCAGCATTTT

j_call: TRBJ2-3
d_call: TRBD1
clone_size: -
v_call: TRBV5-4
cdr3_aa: CASSEDRGLSTDTQYF
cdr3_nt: TGTGCCAGCAGCGAAGACAGGGGGCTAAGCACAGATACGCAGTATTTT

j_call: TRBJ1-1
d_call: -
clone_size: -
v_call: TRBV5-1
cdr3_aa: CASSSGQHTEAFF
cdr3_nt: TGCGCCAGCAGCTCAGGCCAACACACTGAAGCTTTCTTT

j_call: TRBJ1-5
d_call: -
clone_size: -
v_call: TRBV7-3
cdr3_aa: CASSLQGGQPQHF
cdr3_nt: TGTGCCAGCAGCTTACAGGGTGGCCAGCCCCAGCATTTT

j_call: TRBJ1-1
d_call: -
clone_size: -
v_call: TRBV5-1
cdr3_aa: CASASQGNTEAFF
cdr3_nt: TGCGCCAGCGCCTCGCAGGGTAACACTGAAGCTTTCTTT

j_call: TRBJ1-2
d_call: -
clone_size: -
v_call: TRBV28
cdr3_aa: CASRNRARGYTF
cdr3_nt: TGTGCCAGCAGGAACAGGGCGCGTGGCTACACCTTC